This T cell receptor (beta chain) originates from a study of blood T cell repertoires in COVID-19. Study at large: Acute-phase and convalescent COVID-19 samples originated in the United States, Italy and Spain. PBMCs, B-cell-depleted T cells, or T cells provided the cDNA or gDNA that made up the material.

Authors' data handling: For nucleated cells, counts were estimated from reference gene primer amplification. Assay: immunoSEQ multiplex PCR; the TCRdb copy retains only in-frame clones and omits some. The V and J calls and clone size come from that table; D and trimming were worked out from the DNA. The repertoire holds about 270,000 clones, with approximately 89% as singletons. The ends were cut back, 1 base at V and 0 bases at J, with 13 bases in the middle. The CDR3 runs to 17 residues. Germline CDR1 and CDR2: SGHDN and FVKESK. The rearrangement links TRBV14 to TRBJ1-3; D remains ambiguous. The sequence derives from a woman aged 55-70 years who had recovered from COVID-19. Sequencing was carried out using peripheral blood. Written as DNA, the CDR3 is TGTGCCAGCAGCCAAGTGGGCCAGGCATACTCTGGAAACACCATATATTTT. This sequence encodes CASSQVGQAYSGNTIYF.